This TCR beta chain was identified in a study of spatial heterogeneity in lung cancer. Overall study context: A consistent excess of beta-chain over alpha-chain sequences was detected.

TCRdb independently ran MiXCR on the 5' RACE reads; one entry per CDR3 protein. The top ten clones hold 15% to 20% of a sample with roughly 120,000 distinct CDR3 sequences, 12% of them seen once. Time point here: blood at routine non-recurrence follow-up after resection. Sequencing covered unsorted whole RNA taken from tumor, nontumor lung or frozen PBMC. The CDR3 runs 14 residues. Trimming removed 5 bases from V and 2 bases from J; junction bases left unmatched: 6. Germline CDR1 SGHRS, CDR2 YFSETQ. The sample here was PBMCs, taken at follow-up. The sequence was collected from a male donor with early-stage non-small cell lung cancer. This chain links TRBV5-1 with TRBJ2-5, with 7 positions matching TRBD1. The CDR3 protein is CASRQGPSQETQYF. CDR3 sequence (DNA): TGCGCCAGCAGACAGGGGCCATCTCAAGAGACCCAGTACTTC.